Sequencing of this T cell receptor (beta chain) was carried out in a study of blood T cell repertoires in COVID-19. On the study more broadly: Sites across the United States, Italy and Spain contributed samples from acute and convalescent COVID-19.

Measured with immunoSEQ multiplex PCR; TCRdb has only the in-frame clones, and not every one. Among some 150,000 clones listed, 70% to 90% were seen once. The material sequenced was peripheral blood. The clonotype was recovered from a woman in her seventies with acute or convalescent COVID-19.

The CDR3 here is CASSRQGNTGELFF. The CDR3 DNA follows: TGTGCCAGCAGCCGACAGGGGAACACCGGGGAGCTGTTTTTT. The V and J genes are TRBV28 and TRBJ2-2; 7 bases agree with TRBD1. CDR3 length equals 14 residues. The trim removed 6 bases at V and 1 base at J, leaving 2 bases unmatched. Germline CDR1 and CDR2: MDHEN and SYDVKM.